This is a list of T cell receptor beta chains from one sample in a study of blood T cell repertoires in COVID-19. The assay was immunoSEQ multiplex PCR, and TCRdb's table has in-frame clones only and misses some. Of roughly 360,000 clones listed, around 87% are singletons. The sequenced sample was PBMCs or T cells enriched from blood (not recorded which). These receptors were taken from a man aged 25-40 years who had recovered from COVID-19. Both conserved end residues are part of each CDR3. D genes are given only for firm matches. The size entry is marked missing in some rows and otherwise reads once, few, many or a size class.

once	TRBJ1-1	-	TRBV18	CASSHRDLRTEAFF	TGTGCCAGCTCCCACAGGGATTTACGCACTGAAGCTTTCTTT
-	TRBJ2-7	TRBD1	TRBV7-9	CASSLDSGQGVYGQYF	TGTGCCAGCAGCTTAGATAGCGGACAGGGGGTTTACGGGCAGTACTTC
-	TRBJ2-3	-	TRBV27	CASSWGGRRTDTQYF	TGTGCCAGCAGTTGGGGCGGACGACGCACAGATACGCAGTATTTT
-	TRBJ2-7	-	TRBV7-9	CASSNDSVAYEQYF	TGTGCCAGCAGCAACGACAGTGTGGCCTACGAGCAGTACTTC
-	TRBJ2-7	TRBD1	TRBV7-9	CASSPLVQGAWEQYF	TGTGCCAGCAGCCCGCTTGTACAGGGGGCCTGGGAGCAGTACTTC
-	TRBJ1-1	-	TRBV6-2/TRBV6-3	CASSYWQGLEAFF	TGTGCCAGCAGTTACTGGCAGGGGCTTGAAGCTTTCTTT
-	TRBJ1-1	-	TRBV10-3	CAISELSGGVPEAFF	TGTGCCATCAGTGAGTTAAGCGGAGGGGTCCCTGAAGCTTTCTTT
many	TRBJ1-3	-	TRBV18	CASSPRSRPDTIYF	TGTGCCAGCTCACCACGGAGCCGGCCCGACACCATATATTTT
-	TRBJ2-5	-	TRBV24-1	CATSDGGMGGGETQYF	TGTGCCACCAGTGATGGGGGTATGGGAGGAGGGGAGACCCAGTACTTC
-	TRBJ1-2	TRBD1	TRBV4-3	CASSQEGQGANGYTF	TGCGCCAGCAGCCAGGAGGGACAGGGGGCGAATGGCTACACCTTC
-	TRBJ1-6	TRBD1	TRBV14	CASSQVLDRVNSPLHF	TGTGCCAGCAGCCAAGTTCTCGACAGGGTTAATTCACCCCTCCACTTT
once	TRBJ2-2	TRBD2	TRBV6-5	CASSNSGGAPGELFF	TGTGCCAGCAGTAATAGCGGGGGGGCCCCCGGGGAGCTGTTTTTT
-	TRBJ2-1	TRBD2	TRBV7-3	CASSPSGTSDEQFF	TGTGCCAGCAGCCCAAGTGGGACTAGTGATGAGCAGTTCTTC
-	TRBJ1-1	-	TRBV20-1	CSARRIEAFF	TGCAGTGCTCGGCGGATTGAAGCTTTCTTT
-	TRBJ2-5	-	TRBV11-2	CASSLSRGPKGTQYF	TGTGCCAGCAGCCTCTCCAGGGGTCCAAAAGGGACCCAGTACTTC
-	TRBJ1-1	-	TRBV30	CAWMDLGGMNTEAFF	TGTGCCTGGATGGACCTGGGGGGGATGAACACTGAAGCTTTCTTT
-	TRBJ1-3	TRBD1	TRBV18	CASSGGQGSGNTIYF	TGTGCCAGCTCAGGTGGACAGGGCTCTGGAAACACCATATATTTT
-	TRBJ2-2	TRBD2	TRBV18	CASSPRGLAGPGTGELFF	TGTGCCAGCTCACCAAGGGGACTAGCGGGGCCAGGCACCGGGGAGCTGTTTTTT